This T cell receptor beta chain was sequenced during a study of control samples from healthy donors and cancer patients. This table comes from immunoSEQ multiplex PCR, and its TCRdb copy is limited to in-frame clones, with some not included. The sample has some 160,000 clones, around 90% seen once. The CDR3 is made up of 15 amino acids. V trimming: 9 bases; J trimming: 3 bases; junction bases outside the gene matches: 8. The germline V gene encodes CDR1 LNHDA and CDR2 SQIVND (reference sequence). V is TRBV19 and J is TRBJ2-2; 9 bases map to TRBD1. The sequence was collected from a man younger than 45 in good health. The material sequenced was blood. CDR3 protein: CARHPGQGYTGELFF. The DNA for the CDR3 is TGTGCCAGACATCCGGGACAGGGATACACCGGGGAGCTGTTTTTT.